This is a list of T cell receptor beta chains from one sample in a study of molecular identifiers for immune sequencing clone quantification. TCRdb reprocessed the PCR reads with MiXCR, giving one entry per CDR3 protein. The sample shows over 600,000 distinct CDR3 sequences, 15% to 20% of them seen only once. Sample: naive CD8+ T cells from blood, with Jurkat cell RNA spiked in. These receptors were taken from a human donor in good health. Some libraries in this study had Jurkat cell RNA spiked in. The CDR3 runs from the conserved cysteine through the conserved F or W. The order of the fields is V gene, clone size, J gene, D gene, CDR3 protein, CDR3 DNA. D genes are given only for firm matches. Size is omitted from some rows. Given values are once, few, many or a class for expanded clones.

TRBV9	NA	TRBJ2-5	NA	CASSPGQEETHYF	TGTGCCAGCAGCCCGGGACAAGAAGAGACCCATTACTTC
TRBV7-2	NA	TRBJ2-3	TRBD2	CVSTEGAGGLTDTQYF	TGCGTCAGCACCGAAGGGGCGGGGGGTCTCACAGATACGCAGTATTTT
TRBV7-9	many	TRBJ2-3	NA	CASSLSGTPDTQYF	TGTGCCAGCAGCTTATCAGGGACACCAGATACGCAGTATTTT
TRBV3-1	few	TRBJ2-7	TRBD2	CASSQELAGGPIEQYF	TGTGCCAGCAGCCAAGAGCTAGCGGGAGGGCCTATCGAGCAGTACTTC
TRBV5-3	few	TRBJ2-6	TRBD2	CASSGAVTISGANVLTF	TGTGCCAGCAGCGGGGCCGTTACTATCTCTGGGGCCAACGTCCTGACTTTC
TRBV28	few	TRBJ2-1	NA	CASSLRQSSYNEQFF	TGTGCCAGCAGTTTAAGACAGAGCTCCTACAATGAGCAGTTCTTC
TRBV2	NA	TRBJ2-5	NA	CASPGQGLETQYF	TGTGCCAGCCCGGGCCAGGGGCTGGAGACCCAGTACTTC
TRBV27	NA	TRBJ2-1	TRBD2	CASSPGAGDNEQFF	TGTGCCAGCAGCCCTGGGGCGGGGGACAATGAGCAGTTCTTC
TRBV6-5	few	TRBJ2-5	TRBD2	CASSGADTSGQETQYF	TGTGCCAGCAGCGGGGCCGATACTAGCGGACAAGAGACCCAGTACTTC
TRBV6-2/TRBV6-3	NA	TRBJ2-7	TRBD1	CASSPDRVRGEQYF	TGTGCCAGCAGTCCCGACAGGGTAAGGGGCGAGCAGTACTTC
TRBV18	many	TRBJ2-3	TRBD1	CASSRLGQGTDTQYF	TGTGCCAGCTCACGGCTGGGACAGGGGACAGATACGCAGTATTTT
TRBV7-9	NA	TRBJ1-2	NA	CASSLVGSTNYGYTF	TGTGCCAGCAGCTTAGTCGGCAGTACTAACTATGGCTACACCTTC
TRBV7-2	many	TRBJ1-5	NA	CASSFWGAGQPQHF	TGTGCCAGCAGCTTTTGGGGAGCGGGTCAGCCCCAGCATTTT
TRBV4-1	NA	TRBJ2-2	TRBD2	CASSHVAPGEGMTGELFF	TGCGCCAGCAGCCACGTAGCTCCTGGGGAGGGTATGACCGGGGAGCTGTTTTTT
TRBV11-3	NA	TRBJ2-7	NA	CASSGRSEQYF	TGTGCCAGCAGCGGACGGAGCGAGCAGTACTTC
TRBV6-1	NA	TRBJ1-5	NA	CASSARGGSQPQHF	TGTGCCAGCAGTGCCAGGGGAGGGAGTCAGCCCCAGCATTTT
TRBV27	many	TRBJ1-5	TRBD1	CASSLSMRQGYNQPQHF	TGTGCCAGCAGTTTATCGATGAGACAGGGATACAATCAGCCCCAGCATTTT
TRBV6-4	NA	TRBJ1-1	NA	CASSEDNENTEAFF	TGTGCCAGCAGTGAGGATAACGAGAACACTGAAGCTTTCTTT
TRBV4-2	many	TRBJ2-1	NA	CASSQDPLSRAEQFF	TGTGCCAGCAGCCAAGATCCCCTTTCAAGGGCTGAGCAGTTCTTC
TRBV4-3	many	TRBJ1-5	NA	CASSQDMTDNQPQHF	TGCGCCAGCAGCCAAGACATGACAGACAATCAGCCCCAGCATTTT
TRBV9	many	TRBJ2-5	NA	CASSVGGGGETQYF	TGTGCCAGCAGCGTAGGTGGAGGGGGAGAGACCCAGTACTTC
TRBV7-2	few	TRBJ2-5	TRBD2	CASSLALGGGRRETQYF	TGTGCCAGCAGCTTAGCGCTCGGGGGGGGCCGGAGAGAGACCCAGTACTTC
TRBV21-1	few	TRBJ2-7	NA	CASSKALAGWSYEQYF	TGTGCCAGCAGCAAAGCACTAGCGGGATGGTCCTACGAGCAGTACTTC
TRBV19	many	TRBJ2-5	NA	CASSMSETQYF	TGTGCCAGTAGTATGTCAGAGACCCAGTACTTC
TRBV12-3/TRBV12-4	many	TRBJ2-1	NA	CASRAENEQFF	TGTGCCAGCAGAGCAGAGAATGAGCAGTTCTTC
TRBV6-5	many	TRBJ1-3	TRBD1	CASSIRQGVSSGNTIYF	TGTGCCAGCAGTATCCGACAGGGGGTCTCTAGTGGAAACACCATATATTTT
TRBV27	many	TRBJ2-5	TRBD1	CASSHGQGGETQYF	TGTGCCAGCAGTCACGGACAGGGTGGAGAGACCCAGTACTTC
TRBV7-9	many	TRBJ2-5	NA	CASSPGQKETQYF	TGTGCCAGCAGCCCTGGACAGAAAGAGACCCAGTACTTC
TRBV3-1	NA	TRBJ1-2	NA	CASSHRGPQNYGYTF	TGTGCCAGCAGCCACCGGGGCCCGCAGAACTATGGCTACACCTTC
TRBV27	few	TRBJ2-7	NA	CASSYSTGHTYEQYF	TGTGCCAGCAGTTATTCAACAGGGCATACCTACGAGCAGTACTTC
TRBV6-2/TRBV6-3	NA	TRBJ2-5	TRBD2	CASRIAGGPPHF	TGTGCCAGCAGGATAGCGGGAGGGCCTCCGCACTTC
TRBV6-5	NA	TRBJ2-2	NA	CASNLRSTGELFF	TGTGCCAGCAATCTACGCTCCACCGGGGAGCTGTTTTTT
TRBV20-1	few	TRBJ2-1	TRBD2	CSARQAGENEQFF	TGCAGTGCTAGGCAGGCGGGGGAAAATGAGCAGTTCTTC
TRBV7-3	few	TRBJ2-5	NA	CASSPTGSLRETQYF	TGTGCCAGCAGTCCAACTGGATCCCTTCGAGAGACCCAGTACTTC
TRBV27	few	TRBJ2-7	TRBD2	CASKLAGGQSYEQYF	TGTGCCAGCAAACTAGCGGGGGGCCAATCCTACGAGCAGTACTTC
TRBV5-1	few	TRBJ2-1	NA	CASSFSWPEQFF	TGCGCCAGCAGCTTTAGCTGGCCTGAGCAGTTCTTC
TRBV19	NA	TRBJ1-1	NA	CASSFGVRGRKNEAFF	TGTGCCAGTAGTTTTGGGGTCCGGGGAAGGAAGAATGAAGCTTTCTTT
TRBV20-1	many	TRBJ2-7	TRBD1	CSATTGSSVEQYF	TGCAGTGCCACGACAGGGTCTTCGGTCGAGCAGTACTTC
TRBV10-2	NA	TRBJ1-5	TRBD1	CASSDGTGWNQPQRF	TGCGCCAGCAGTGACGGGACAGGGTGGAATCAGCCCCAGCGTTTT
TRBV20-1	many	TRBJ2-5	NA	CSARDLEGGGRGETQYF	TGCAGTGCTAGAGATCTCGAGGGGGGGGGGCGTGGAGAGACCCAGTACTTC
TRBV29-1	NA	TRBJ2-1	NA	CSVEVTLYNEQFF	TGCAGCGTTGAGGTGACCTTATACAATGAGCAGTTCTTC
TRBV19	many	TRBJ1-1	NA	CASSIDTFGGGSNTEAFF	TGTGCCAGTAGTATCGATACTTTTGGAGGAGGGAGTAACACTGAAGCTTTCTTT
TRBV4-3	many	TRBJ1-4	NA	CASSQDHNGFNEKLFF	TGCGCCAGCAGCCAAGATCATAACGGGTTTAATGAAAAACTGTTTTTT
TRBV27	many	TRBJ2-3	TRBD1	CASSDRARRTDTQYF	TGTGCCAGCAGCGACAGGGCCCGTCGCACAGATACGCAGTATTTT
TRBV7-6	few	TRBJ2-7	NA	CASSLNWNEQYF	TGTGCCAGCAGCTTAAACTGGAACGAGCAGTACTTC
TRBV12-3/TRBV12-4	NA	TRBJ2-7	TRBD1	CASSFIGGKYEQYF	TGTGCCAGCAGTTTCATAGGGGGCAAATACGAGCAGTACTTC
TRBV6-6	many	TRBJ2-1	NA	CASSYPTVKGSEQFF	TGTGCCAGCAGTTATCCGACAGTCAAGGGGTCTGAGCAGTTCTTC
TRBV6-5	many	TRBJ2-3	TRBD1	CASSYSSDVTGASTDTQYF	TGTGCCAGCAGTTACTCGTCGGATGTGACAGGGGCCTCCACAGATACGCAGTATTTT
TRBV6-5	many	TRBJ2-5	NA	CASTPFSGLETQYF	TGTGCCAGCACCCCGTTTTCGGGTCTAGAGACCCAGTACTTC
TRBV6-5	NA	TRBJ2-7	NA	CASSPTVFEQYF	TGTGCCAGCTCTCCGACAGTGTTCGAGCAGTACTTC
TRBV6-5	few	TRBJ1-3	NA	CASSYSRDQGIWSSGNTIYF	TGTGCCAGCAGTTACTCGAGAGATCAGGGAATCTGGTCCTCTGGAAACACCATATATTTT
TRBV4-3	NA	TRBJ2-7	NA	CASSQDRGTEQYF	TGCGCCAGCAGCCAAGACAGAGGGACCGAGCAGTACTTC
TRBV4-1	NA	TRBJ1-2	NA	CASSQVLRDTNYGYTF	TGCGCCAGCAGCCAAGTTTTACGGGACACTAACTATGGCTACACCTTC
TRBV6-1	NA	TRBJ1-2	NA	CASRPSMVQGKRGYTF	TGTGCCAGCAGACCAAGCATGGTACAGGGTAAGCGTGGCTACACCTTC
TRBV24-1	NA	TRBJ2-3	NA	CATSVKNTQYF	TGTGCCACCAGTGTTAAGAATACGCAGTATTTT
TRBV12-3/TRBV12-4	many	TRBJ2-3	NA	CASSFALVPDTQYF	TGTGCCAGCAGTTTTGCCCTAGTCCCAGATACGCAGTATTTT
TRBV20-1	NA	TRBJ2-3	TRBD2	CSAQRTSGSLTDTQYF	TGCAGTGCTCAAAGGACTAGCGGGAGTTTGACAGATACGCAGTATTTT
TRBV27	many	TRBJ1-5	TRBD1	CASSPAQGQTVEQPQHF	TGTGCCAGCAGCCCCGCCCAGGGACAGACCGTAGAGCAGCCCCAGCATTTT
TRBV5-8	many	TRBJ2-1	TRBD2	CASSALAGVDNEQFF	TGTGCCAGCAGTGCCCTAGCGGGAGTCGACAATGAGCAGTTCTTC